Below are 12 T cell receptor beta chains sequenced from a single sample in a study of blood T cell repertoires in COVID-19 (dated by TCRdb to the early 2020s). The library was made by the immunoSEQ multiplex PCR assay. TCRdb provides this immuneACCESS table in a form limited to in-frame rearrangements. Some clones are lacking; in checked studies, under half of them reflect an unresolved V gene, and why the rest are absent is not known. Here the sample has roughly 190,000 clones; more than 75% occur a single time. The ten largest make up under 6.5% of the sample. The sample was peripheral blood. These receptor sequences come from a man aged 40-49 years with active or convalescent COVID-19.

J is TRBJ2-7 and V is TRBV11-2; D uncertain. Deletions cut 1 base from V and 3 bases from J, with 19 bases between. CDR1 and CDR2 (germline): SGHAT, FQNNGV. This CDR3 comprises 17 residues. The CDR3 DNA sequence: TGTGCCAGCAGCTTAGCGGAAGGTATCTTCGGGTTCTACGAGCAGTACTTC. It specifies CASSLAEGIFGFYEQYF.

The chain carries TRBV15 and TRBJ1-2; tentatively, D is TRBD1 (6 bases). The V gene's germline CDR1 is LNHNV and CDR2 YYDKDF (reference sequence). V was pared by 0 bases and J by 1 base, with 12 bases between. The CDR3 runs 16 residues. DNA of the CDR3: TGTGCCACCAGCAGAGATGCGGGGGGCCTTAACTATGGCTACACCTTC. This codes for CATSRDAGGLNYGYTF.

This clone occurred once. The chain employs TRBV29-1 and TRBJ2-2, with 8 bases aligning to TRBD2. The length of the CDR3 is 17 residues. J gave up 3 bases and V 0 bases, and 9 bases lay outside the gene matches. Germline-derived CDR1 and CDR2 are SQVTM and ANQGSEA. The CDR3 nucleotides are TGCAGCGTTGAAGAATGGGGAGCGGGAGAAGACACCGGGGAGCTGTTTTTT. It encodes CSVEEWGAGEDTGELFF.

CDR3 coding DNA: TGCGCCAGCAGTCCCCTCCCTAGCGGGAGAAAGACAGATACGCAGTATTTT. Translated, it gives CASSPLPSGRKTDTQYF. The chain recombines TRBV5-1 with TRBJ2-3; TRBD2 agrees at 10 bases. The CDR3 covers 17 residues. CDR1 and CDR2 from the germline V gene are SGHRS and YFSETQ. V trimming: 5 bases; J trimming: 3 bases; junction bases outside the gene matches: 12. The complete variable domain, with remaining parts taken from reference TRBV5-1 and TRBJ2-3, reads KAGVTQTPRYLIKTRGQQVTLSCSPISGHRSVSWYQQTPGQGLQFLFEYFSETQRNKGNFPGRFSGRQFSNSRSEMNVSTLELGDSALYLCASSPLPSGRKTDTQYFGPGTRLTVL.

V usage is TRBV5-1 and J usage is TRBJ2-2; 7 bases are a match to TRBD1. The CDR3 extends over 15 amino acids. From germline, CDR1 is SGHRS and CDR2 YFSETQ. J lost 2 bases, V lost 7 bases, and 8 bases had no gene match. This CDR3 is CASVRGGVNTGELFF. The CDR3, as DNA: TGCGCCAGCGTCAGAGGGGGCGTAAACACCGGGGAGCTGTTTTTT.

V is TRBV18 and J is TRBJ1-5, with 8 bases fitting TRBD1. Looked up from germline, CDR1 is KGHSH and CDR2 is LQKENI. Germline trimming cut 3 bases from V and 7 bases from J; bases unmatched to any gene: 8. This CDR3 has 15 residues. The CDR3 nucleotides are TGTGCCAGCTCACCGACCGGACAGGGTTTGCAGCCCCAGCATTTT. Translated: CASSPTGQGLQPQHF.

The chain carries TRBV7-2 and TRBJ1-2; D uncertain. The CDR3 has 15 amino acids. V was shortened by 3 bases and J by 5 bases, with 16 bases between the two germline ends. Germline assignment: CDR1 SGHTA and CDR2 FQGNSA. The CDR3 DNA reads TGTGCCAGCAGCTTGGACGCCGGGAAATTTTATGGCTACACCTTC. It codes for CASSLDAGKFYGYTF.

This chain links TRBV3-1 (or the pseudogene TRBV3-2) with TRBJ1-2; possibly TRBD1 for D (6 bases). V lost 0 bases, J lost 11 bases, and 13 bases lay in between. The CDR3 is made up of 13 amino acids. The germline V gene encodes CDR1 LGHDT and CDR2 YNNKEL (reference sequence). The CDR3, as DNA: TGTGCCAGCAGCCAAGATTACAGGGAAACTTACACCTTC. It yields the protein CASSQDYRETYTF.

The rearrangement joins TRBV7-3 to TRBJ1-1; D perhaps matches TRBD1 (5 bases). Trimming left V 5 bases short and J 0 bases short, with 10 bases between. This CDR3 has 14 residues. Germline CDR1 reads SGHTA; CDR2 reads FQGTGA. The CDR3 protein is CASSLLGVNTEAFF. In nucleotides, the CDR3 is TGTGCCAGCAGCCTCTTAGGGGTGAACACTGAAGCTTTCTTT.

The chain links TRBV4-1 to TRBJ2-1; TRBD1 aligns across 9 bases. This CDR3 contains 15 residues. The V gene's germline CDR1 is MGHRA and CDR2 YSYEKL. The J segment lost 5 bases and the V segment lost 0 bases, leaving 2 bases of the junction unmatched. This CDR3 is CASSQEGTGNNEQFF. CDR3 DNA sequence: TGCGCCAGCAGCCAAGAAGGGACAGGGAACAATGAGCAGTTCTTC.

As DNA, the CDR3 is TGTGCCAGCTCAACTCACCCTTCCCTTAAGAACACCGGGGAGCTGTTTTTT. It is translated as CASSTHPSLKNTGELFF. The chain combines TRBV18 with TRBJ2-2; D is undetermined. Germline V gene lookup returns CDR1 KGHSH and CDR2 LQKENI. Between the trimmed V and J ends, which lost 5 bases and 1 base, there was a span of 17 bases. The CDR3 covers 17 residues.

This sequence joins TRBV2 and TRBJ2-1; D might be TRBD1 (5 bases). This CDR3 region has 13 residues. Germline-derived CDR1 and CDR2 are SNHLY and FYNNEI. V lost 7 bases and J lost 0, with 7 bases in between. The CDR3 sequence: CASKGISYNEQFF. CDR3 bases: TGTGCCAGCAAGGGGATCTCCTACAATGAGCAGTTCTTC.